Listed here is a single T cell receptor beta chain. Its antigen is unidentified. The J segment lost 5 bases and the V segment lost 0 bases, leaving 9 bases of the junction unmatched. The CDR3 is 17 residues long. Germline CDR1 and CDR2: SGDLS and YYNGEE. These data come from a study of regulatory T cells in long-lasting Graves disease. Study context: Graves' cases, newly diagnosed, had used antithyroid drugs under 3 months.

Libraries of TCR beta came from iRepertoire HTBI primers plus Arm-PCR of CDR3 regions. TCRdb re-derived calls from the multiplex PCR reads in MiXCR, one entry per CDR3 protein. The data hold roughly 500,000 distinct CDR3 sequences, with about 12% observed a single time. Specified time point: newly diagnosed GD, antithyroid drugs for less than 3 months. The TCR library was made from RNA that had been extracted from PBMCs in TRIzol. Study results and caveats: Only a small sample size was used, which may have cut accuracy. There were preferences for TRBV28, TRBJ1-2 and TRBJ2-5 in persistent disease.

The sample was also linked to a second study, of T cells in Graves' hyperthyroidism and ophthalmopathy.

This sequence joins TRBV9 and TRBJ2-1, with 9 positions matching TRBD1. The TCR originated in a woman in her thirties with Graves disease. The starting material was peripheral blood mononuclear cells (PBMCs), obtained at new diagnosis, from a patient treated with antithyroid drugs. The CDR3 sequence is CASSVGGGTGMNNEQFF. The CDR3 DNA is TGTGCCAGCAGCGTAGGAGGTGGGACAGGGATGAACAATGAGCAGTTCTTC.